This T cell receptor beta chain was recorded in a study of Graves' ophthalmopathy and Graves' hyperthyroidism. RNA served as the template for amplifying TCR beta CDR3 regions. An opening RT-PCR round employed HTBI primers and preceded a second-round multiplex PCR. MiXCR, applied by TCRdb to the multiplex PCR reads, yields one record per CDR3 protein. The sample yields 650,000 to 800,000 distinct CDR3 sequences, more than 40% seen once. Ophthalmopathy donors showed moderate-to-severe activity, CAS ≥3, NOSPECS ≥4 and a duration under 3 months. Thyroid ultrasound, orbital computed tomography, TRAb, serum thyroxine and clinical symptoms formed the basis of diagnosis. The specimen sequenced was peripheral blood. This clonotype was obtained from an adult man with Graves' ophthalmopathy.

This CDR3 reads CASSEYSGTWGYTF. In DNA, the CDR3 is TGTGCCAGCAGTGAATACTCAGGGACGTGGGGCTACACCTTC. V usage is TRBV25-1 and J usage is TRBJ1-2; possibly TRBD1 for D (5 bases). The CDR3 has 14 amino acids. Germline lookup yields CDR1 MGHDK and CDR2 SYGVNS. With 0 bases removed from V and 8 bases from J, the gap between germline ends came to 13 bases.